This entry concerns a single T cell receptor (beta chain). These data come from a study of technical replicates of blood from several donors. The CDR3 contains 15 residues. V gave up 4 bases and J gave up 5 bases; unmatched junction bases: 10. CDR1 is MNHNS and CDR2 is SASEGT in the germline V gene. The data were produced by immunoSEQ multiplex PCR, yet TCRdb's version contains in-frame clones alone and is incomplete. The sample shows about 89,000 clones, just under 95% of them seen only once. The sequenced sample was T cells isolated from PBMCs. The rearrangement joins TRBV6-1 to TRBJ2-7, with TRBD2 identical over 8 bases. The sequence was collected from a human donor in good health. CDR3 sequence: CASSALGSGMDEQYF. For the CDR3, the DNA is TGTGCCAGCAGTGCGTTGGGTAGCGGGATGGACGAGCAGTACTTC.